This T cell receptor beta chain was captured in a study of T cell clonotyping in hematopoietic cell transplantation. General study results and limits: At the given depth, recipient repertoires were over 95% de novo clonotypes. Cells were unsorted, so CD4 and CD8 contributions were not separated.

Per germline, CDR1 MNHEY and CDR2 SVGAGI. The CDR3 length is 13 residues. Trimming left V 7 bases short and J 4 bases short, with 13 bases between. A remark on this clone: Its antigen is undetermined.

Method: immunoSEQ multiplex PCR; TCRdb's copy keeps in-frame clones and lacks some. The repertoire holds a few thousand clones, over 60% seen once, with approximately 22% in the top ten. Blood collection times were about day -28 and days 30, 100, 180 posttransplant. The chain couples TRBV6-5 to TRBJ2-5, with a tentative D call TRBD1 (5 bases). This material consisted of peripheral blood mononuclear cells, taken 30 days after allogeneic stem cell transplant. This sequence originates from a female patient aged 30 to 40 who had an allogeneic stem cell transplant, so T cells may come from the graft donor. Some clones in this sample may be carry-over from other donors' samples. In nucleotides, the CDR3 is TGTGCCAGCACTGGGCCAGGGCTAGAGACCCAGTACTTC. This codes for CASTGPGLETQYF.